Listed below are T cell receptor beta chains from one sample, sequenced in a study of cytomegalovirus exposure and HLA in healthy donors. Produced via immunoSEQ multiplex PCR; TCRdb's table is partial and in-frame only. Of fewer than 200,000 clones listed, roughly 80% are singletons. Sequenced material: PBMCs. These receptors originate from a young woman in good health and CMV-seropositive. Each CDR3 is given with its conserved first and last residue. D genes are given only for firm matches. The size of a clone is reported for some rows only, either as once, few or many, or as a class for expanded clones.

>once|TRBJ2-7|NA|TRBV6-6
TGTGCCAGCAGCAAAGGTTGGGGGGCCTACGAGCAGTACTTC
CASSKGWGAYEQYF
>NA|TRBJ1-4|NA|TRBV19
TGTGCCAGTAGGAGCAGGAGGGGATATGAAAAACTGTTTTTT
CASRSRRGYEKLFF
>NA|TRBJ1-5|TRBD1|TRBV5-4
TGTGCCAGCAGCACGGGGACAGGGAATCAGCCCCAGCATTTT
CASSTGTGNQPQHF
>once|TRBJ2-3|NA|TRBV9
TGTGCCAGCAGCGTAGCTCGGACAGATACGCAGTATTTT
CASSVARTDTQYF
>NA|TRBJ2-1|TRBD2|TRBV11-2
TGTGCCAGCACACAAATTTTCCTAGCGGGGTCCTACAATGAGCAGTTCTTC
CASTQIFLAGSYNEQFF
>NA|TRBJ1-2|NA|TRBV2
TGTGCCAGCACCGTTCGACAGGATTATAACTATGGCTACACCTTC
CASTVRQDYNYGYTF
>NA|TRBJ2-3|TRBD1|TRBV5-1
TGCGCCAGCAGCGTTACGACAGGGGCAGATACGCAGTATTTT
CASSVTTGADTQYF
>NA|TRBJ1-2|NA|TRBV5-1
TGCGCCAGCAGCCCGGGAGAGTACGGCTACACCTTC
CASSPGEYGYTF
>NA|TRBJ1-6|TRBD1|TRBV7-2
TGTGCCAGCAGCTTACGCGGACAGGGAACGTATGGTAATTCACCCCTCCACTTT
CASSLRGQGTYGNSPLHF
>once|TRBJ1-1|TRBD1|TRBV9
TGTGCCAGCAGCCCGCGGGACAGGTCGAACACTGAAGCTTTCTTT
CASSPRDRSNTEAFF
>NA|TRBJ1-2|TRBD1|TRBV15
TGTGCCACCAGCAGTCACGACAGGGTCTATGGCTACACCTTC
CATSSHDRVYGYTF
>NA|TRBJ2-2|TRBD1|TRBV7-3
TGTGCCAGCAGCCCCCCGGGACAGGGGGTGGGGGAGCTGTTTTTT
CASSPPGQGVGELFF
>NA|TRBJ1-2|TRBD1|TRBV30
TGTGCCTGGAGTGAAGGGACAGGGACGTATGGCTACACCTTC
CAWSEGTGTYGYTF
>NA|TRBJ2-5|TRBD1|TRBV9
TGTGCCAGCAGCGATCTGACAGGGCCCCAAGAGACCCAGTACTTC
CASSDLTGPQETQYF
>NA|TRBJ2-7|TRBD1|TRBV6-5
TGTGCCAGCAGTCGCGGGACAGGGATATCCTACGAGCAGTACTTC
CASSRGTGISYEQYF
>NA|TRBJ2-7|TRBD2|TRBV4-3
TGCGCCAGCAGCCAAGATCTTAGCGGGGAACGTCACGAGCAGTACTTC
CASSQDLSGERHEQYF
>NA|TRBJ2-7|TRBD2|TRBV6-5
TGTGCCAGCGCGTCGGCGGGGGGACTATACGAGCAGTACTTC
CASASAGGLYEQYF
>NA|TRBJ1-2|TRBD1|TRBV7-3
TGTGCCAGCAGCCCGTGGACAGGGGGCGCCTATGGCTACACCTTC
CASSPWTGGAYGYTF
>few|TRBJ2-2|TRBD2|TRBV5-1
TGCGCCAGCAGCCCAGGACTAGGGGCAAACACCGGGGAGCTGTTTTTT
CASSPGLGANTGELFF
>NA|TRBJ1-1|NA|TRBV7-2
TGTGCCAGCAGCTTAGTGAGTGGCGGTGAAGCTTTCTTT
CASSLVSGGEAFF
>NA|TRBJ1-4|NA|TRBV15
TGTGCCACCAGCAGAGATCTCCGGAGGGGTGAAAAACTGTTTTTT
CATSRDLRRGEKLFF
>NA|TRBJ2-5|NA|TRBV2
TGTGCCAGCAGTTTCCGCAGGGGCGGGGAGACCCAGTACTTC
CASSFRRGGETQYF